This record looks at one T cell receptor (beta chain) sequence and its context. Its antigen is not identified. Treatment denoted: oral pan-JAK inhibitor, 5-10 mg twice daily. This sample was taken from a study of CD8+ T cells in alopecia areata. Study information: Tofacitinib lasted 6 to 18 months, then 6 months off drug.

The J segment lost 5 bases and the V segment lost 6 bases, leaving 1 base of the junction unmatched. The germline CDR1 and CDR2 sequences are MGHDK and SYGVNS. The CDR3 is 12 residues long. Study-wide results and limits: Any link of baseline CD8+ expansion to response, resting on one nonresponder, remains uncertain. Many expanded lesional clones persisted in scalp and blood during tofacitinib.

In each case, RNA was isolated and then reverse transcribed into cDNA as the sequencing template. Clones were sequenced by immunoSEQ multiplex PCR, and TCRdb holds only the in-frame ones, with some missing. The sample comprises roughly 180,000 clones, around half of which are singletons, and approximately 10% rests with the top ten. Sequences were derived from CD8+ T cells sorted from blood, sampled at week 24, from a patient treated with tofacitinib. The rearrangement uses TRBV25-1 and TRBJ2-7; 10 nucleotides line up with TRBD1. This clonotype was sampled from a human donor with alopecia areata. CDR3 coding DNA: TGTGCCAGCAGGGGGACAGGGGACGAGCAGTACTTC. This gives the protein CASRGTGDEQYF.